Sequencing of this TCR beta chain was carried out in a study of T cell repertoires in cytomegalovirus infection. TCRdb fed the reads into MiXCR, producing one record per CDR3 protein. The table has 630,000 or so distinct CDR3 sequences, 24% seen once. This clonotype was seen many times. The ends were cut back, 5 bases at V and 3 bases at J, with 12 bases in the middle. The CDR3 extends over 14 amino acids. The V gene's germline CDR1 is MNHNS and CDR2 SASEGT. Sequencing was performed on CD8+ T cells from PBMCs. The chain combines TRBV6-1 with TRBJ2-3; unclear D gene. The TCR was taken from a human donor in good health (CMV status not recorded). Some clones in this sample may be carry-over from other donors' samples. Written as DNA, the CDR3 is TGTGCCAGCAGTCACGGATCTAGGACAGATACGCAGTATTTT. Translation: CASSHGSRTDTQYF.